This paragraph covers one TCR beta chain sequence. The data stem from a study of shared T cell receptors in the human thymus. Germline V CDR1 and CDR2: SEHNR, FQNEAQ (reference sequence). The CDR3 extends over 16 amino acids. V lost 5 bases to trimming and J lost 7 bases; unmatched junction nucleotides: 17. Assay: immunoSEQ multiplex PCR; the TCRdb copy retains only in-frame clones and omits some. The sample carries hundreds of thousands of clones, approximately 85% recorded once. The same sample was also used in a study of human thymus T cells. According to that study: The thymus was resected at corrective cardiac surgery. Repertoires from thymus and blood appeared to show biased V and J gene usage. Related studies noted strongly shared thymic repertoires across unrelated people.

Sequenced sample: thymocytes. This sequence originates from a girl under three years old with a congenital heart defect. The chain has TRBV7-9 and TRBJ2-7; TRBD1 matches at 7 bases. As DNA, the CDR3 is TGTGCCAGCAGCCCCGGGACAGATTTTCCCTGGGGAGAGCAGTACTTC. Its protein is CASSPGTDFPWGEQYF. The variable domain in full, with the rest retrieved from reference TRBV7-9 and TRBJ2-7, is DTGVSQNPRHKITKRGQNVTFRCDPISEHNRLYWYRQTLGQGPEFLTYFQNEAQLEKSRLLSDRFSAERPKGSFSTLEIQRTEQGDSAMYLCASSPGTDFPWGEQYFGPGTRLTVT.